Listed below are T cell receptor beta chains from one sample, sequenced in a study of PD-1 blockade in classical Hodgkin lymphoma. The table came from immunoSEQ multiplex PCR; TCRdb's copy has only in-frame clones and leaves some out. There are about 19,000 clones in the sample; around 80% occur only once, and 20% to 25% lies in the top ten. This material consisted of peripheral blood mononuclear cells (PBMCs), taken before the fourth cycle of nivolumab. Receptors originate from a human donor with classical Hodgkin lymphoma. Both conserved end residues are part of each CDR3. The D gene is left open where the match is weak. Some rows mark clone size as missing; the rest say once, few, many or name a class of expanded clone.

DNA,CDR3,size,D,J,V
TGTGCCACCAGCAGAGATCCTTCTTCGACAGATACGCAGTATTTT,CATSRDPSSTDTQYF,.,.,TRBJ2-3,TRBV15
TGTGCCAGCAGTTACTCCTCACCGGGCACTGAAGCTTTCTTT,CASSYSSPGTEAFF,.,.,TRBJ1-1,TRBV6-5
TGCGCCAGCAGCCAAGACAGGTTCGGGGGGGACGTCACCGGGGAGCTGTTTTTT,CASSQDRFGGDVTGELFF,medium-sized,TRBD2,TRBJ2-2,TRBV4-3
TGCGCCAGCAGCTTTGAAGGGGGGCGCAATGAGCAGTTCTTC,CASSFEGGRNEQFF,.,.,TRBJ2-1,TRBV5-1
TGTGCCAGCAGCGTAGCAAGCTCGGCAAATGAGCAGTTCTTC,CASSVASSANEQFF,.,.,TRBJ2-1,TRBV9
TGTGCCAGCAGTTGGCCCCCGCGGGATGAGCAGTTCTTC,CASSWPPRDEQFF,once,.,TRBJ2-1,TRBV13
TGTGCCAGCAGTGAACTTGCCTTTTCTAACACTGAAGCTTTCTTT,CASSELAFSNTEAFF,.,.,TRBJ1-1,TRBV2
TGTGCCAGTAGTATCGATCGGGGACCAAACACTGAAGCTTTCTTT,CASSIDRGPNTEAFF,.,.,TRBJ1-1,TRBV19
TGTGCCAGCAGCCAAGCCCCCGTCATTCGAGAGACCCAGTACTTC,CASSQAPVIRETQYF,.,.,TRBJ2-5,TRBV14
TGCGCCAGCAGCCAAGTATCCAGGGCGAACACTGAAGCTTTCTTT,CASSQVSRANTEAFF,.,.,TRBJ1-1,TRBV4-3
TGTGCCAGCAGCTTCGCAGGGGGCGCCTACGAGCAGTACTTC,CASSFAGGAYEQYF,few,TRBD1,TRBJ2-7,TRBV7-2
TGTGCCAGCAGCTTAGCCACAGCATGGCCCGGGCTCTTC,CASSLATAWPGLF,.,.,TRBJ2-1,TRBV7-2
TGTGCCAGTAGTCCGCTCTCCGGGACAGGGACCTACGAGCAGTACTTC,CASSPLSGTGTYEQYF,.,TRBD1,TRBJ2-7,TRBV19
TGTGCCAGCAGTCGAGGACGGGCGAACACCGGGGAGCTGTTTTTT,CASSRGRANTGELFF,few,.,TRBJ2-2,TRBV6-5
TGTGCCAGCCGATTAAAAAGACAGGGAGCGGGGCCAGCTTTCTTT,CASRLKRQGAGPAFF,.,TRBD1,TRBJ1-1,TRBV19
TGTGCCAGCAGTTTATTGGCAGGGGGTGGTACTGAAGCTTTCTTT,CASSLLAGGGTEAFF,few,TRBD1,TRBJ1-1,TRBV28
TGTGCCAGCAGTGAACGAGGGGGGCCATACAATGAGCAGTTCTTC,CASSERGGPYNEQFF,.,.,TRBJ2-1,TRBV2
TGTGCCAGCAGTCCCATCCAGGCGAACACTGAAGCTTTCTTT,CASSPIQANTEAFF,few,.,TRBJ1-1,TRBV6-5
TGTGCCAGTAGTATAGATCGCAGGGTCTACAATGAGCAGTTCTTC,CASSIDRRVYNEQFF,.,.,TRBJ2-1,TRBV19
TGTGCCAGCAGTGAAGTGACTACGATCCTACTTAGCACAGATACGCAGTATTTT,CASSEVTTILLSTDTQYF,.,.,TRBJ2-3,TRBV6-1
TGTGCCTGGAGTCGAGCGGGAGGGCATTACAATGAGCAGTTCTTC,CAWSRAGGHYNEQFF,.,TRBD2,TRBJ2-1,TRBV30
TGTGCCAACAGTCGGGGACGGCTAGAGACCCAGTACTTC,CANSRGRLETQYF,.,.,TRBJ2-5,TRBV6-6
TGTGCCAGCAGCGCCCGACTGAACACTGAAGCTTTCTTT,CASSARLNTEAFF,.,.,TRBJ1-1,TRBV7-7
TGTGCCAGTAGTATATTAGGGAACACCGGGGAGCTGTTTTTT,CASSILGNTGELFF,few,.,TRBJ2-2,TRBV19
TGCGCCAGCAGCTTGGAGGGGGGAACGAACACCGGGGAGCTGTTTTTT,CASSLEGGTNTGELFF,few,.,TRBJ2-2,TRBV5-1
TGTGCCAGTAGTCTGCTGACAGCTACATGGGCTTTCTTT,CASSLLTATWAFF,.,.,TRBJ1-1,TRBV19
TGTGCCAGCAGTTTATTGTCCGGTGAAAAACTGTTTTTT,CASSLLSGEKLFF,.,.,TRBJ1-4,TRBV27
TGTGCCAGCAGCTACCGGGACAGCAATTCACCCCTCCACTTT,CASSYRDSNSPLHF,.,TRBD1,TRBJ1-6,TRBV6-5
TGCGCCACGCGAGCCGGGTCGGGGGGTGAAAAACTGTTTTTT,CATRAGSGGEKLFF,.,.,TRBJ1-4,TRBV10-2
TGTGCCAGCAGCCGGGCCGGGGCCAACGTCCTGACTTTC,CASSRAGANVLTF,.,.,TRBJ2-6,TRBV5-5
TGTGCCAGCAGCGAAAGATCCGGGACTTTGACGCAGTATTTT,CASSERSGTLTQYF,.,.,TRBJ2-3,TRBV7-2
TGCGCCAGCAGCCGACAGGCCTCCTACGAGCAGTACTTC,CASSRQASYEQYF,.,.,TRBJ2-7,TRBV5-1
TGTGCCAGCAGTTTATTTGGGGACAGGGGGCGGTCTAACTATGGCTACACCTTC,CASSLFGDRGRSNYGYTF,.,TRBD1,TRBJ1-2,TRBV27
TGTGCCAGCAGCTTTACGGAGGTTTTCCAGTTCTTC,CASSFTEVFQFF,.,.,TRBJ2-1,TRBV7-2
TGTGCCAGCAGCTCAATGGTAAGCCGACTAGCGGTGACCTACAATGAGCAGTTCTTC,CASSSMVSRLAVTYNEQFF,.,TRBD2,TRBJ2-1,TRBV5-6
TGTGCCAGCAGGCTAGCGGGCGGAGATACGCAGTATTTT,CASRLAGGDTQYF,.,TRBD2,TRBJ2-3,TRBV6-1
TGTGCCAGCAGTTCAATTCTGAACCACAGGGGGATGGAGGTTCCCCAGCATTTT,CASSSILNHRGMEVPQHF,.,TRBD1,TRBJ1-5,TRBV27
TGCGCCAGCAGCTTGAACGCTTGGGGGACCCCCACTTACACAGATACGCAGTATTTT,CASSLNAWGTPTYTDTQYF,.,.,TRBJ2-3,TRBV5-1
TGTGCCAGCAGTTTGACAGTGGGCAAGATGAACACTGAAGCTTTCTTT,CASSLTVGKMNTEAFF,.,.,TRBJ1-1,TRBV28
TGTGCCAGCAGCTTAGCAGGAGGGGACAACTCTGGGGCCAACGTCCTGACTTTC,CASSLAGGDNSGANVLTF,.,.,TRBJ2-6,TRBV7-9
TGTGCCAGCAGTAAGTCCGGGACAGTGGGAATTAGGCAGTACTTC,CASSKSGTVGIRQYF,.,TRBD1,TRBJ2-7,TRBV6-5
TGTGCCAGCGGGGACCCGCGCCGCGATAATTCACCCCTCCACTTT,CASGDPRRDNSPLHF,few,.,TRBJ1-6,TRBV28
TGTGCCAGCAGTTACTGGGGCAATGAGCAGTTCTTC,CASSYWGNEQFF,.,.,TRBJ2-1,TRBV6-5
TGTGCCAGCAGCCCCCTTTCAGCCGTAGATACGCAGTATTTT,CASSPLSAVDTQYF,once,.,TRBJ2-3,TRBV6-5
TGTGCCAGCAGCGTAGATTGGGGGGCCGAGACCCAGTACTTC,CASSVDWGAETQYF,.,.,TRBJ2-5,TRBV9